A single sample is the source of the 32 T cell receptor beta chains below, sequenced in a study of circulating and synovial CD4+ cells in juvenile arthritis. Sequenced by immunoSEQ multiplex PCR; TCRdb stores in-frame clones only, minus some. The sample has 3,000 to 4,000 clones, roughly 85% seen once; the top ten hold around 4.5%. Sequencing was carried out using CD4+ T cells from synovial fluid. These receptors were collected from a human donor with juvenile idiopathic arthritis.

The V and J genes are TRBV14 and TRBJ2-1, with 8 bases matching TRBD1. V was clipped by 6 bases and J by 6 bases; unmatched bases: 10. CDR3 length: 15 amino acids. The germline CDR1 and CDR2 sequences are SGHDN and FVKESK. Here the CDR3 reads CASRDRGENFNEQFF. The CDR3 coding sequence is TGTGCCAGCAGAGACAGGGGAGAAAACTTCAATGAGCAGTTCTTC.

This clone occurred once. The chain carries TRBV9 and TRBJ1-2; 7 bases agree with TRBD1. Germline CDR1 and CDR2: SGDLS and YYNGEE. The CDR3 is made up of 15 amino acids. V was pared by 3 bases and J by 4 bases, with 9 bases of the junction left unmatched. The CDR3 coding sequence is TGTGCCAGCAGCGAGGGACAGAACGCTTTCTATGGCTACACCTTC. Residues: CASSEGQNAFYGYTF.

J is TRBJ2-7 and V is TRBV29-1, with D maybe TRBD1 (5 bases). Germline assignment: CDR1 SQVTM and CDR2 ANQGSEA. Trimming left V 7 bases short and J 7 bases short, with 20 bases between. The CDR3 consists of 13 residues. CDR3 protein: CSGTGSGAGEQYF. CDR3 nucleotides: TGCAGCGGCACAGGTTCAGGAGCTGGGGAGCAGTACTTC.

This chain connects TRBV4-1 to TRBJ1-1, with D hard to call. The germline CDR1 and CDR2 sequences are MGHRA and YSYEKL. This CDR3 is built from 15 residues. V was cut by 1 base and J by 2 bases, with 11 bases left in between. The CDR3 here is CASSQGRGGNTEAFF. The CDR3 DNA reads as TGCGCCAGCAGCCAAGGGCGGGGTGGAAACACTGAAGCTTTCTTT.

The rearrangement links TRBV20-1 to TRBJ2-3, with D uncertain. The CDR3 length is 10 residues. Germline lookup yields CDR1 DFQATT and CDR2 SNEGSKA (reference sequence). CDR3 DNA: TGCAGCCCTAAAAGAGATACGCAGTATTTT. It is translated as CSPKRDTQYF.

DNA for the CDR3: TGTGCCAGCAGCTTAGACGGGACTAGCGGGAGGTCCACCGGGGAGCTGTTTTTT. Translating gives CASSLDGTSGRSTGELFF. V usage is TRBV11-3 and J usage is TRBJ2-2; TRBD2 matches at 15 bases. This CDR3 has 18 residues. Germline lookup yields CDR1 SGHNT and CDR2 YENEEA. After removal of 0 bases from V and 4 bases from J, the junction contained 3 bases not matched to a gene.

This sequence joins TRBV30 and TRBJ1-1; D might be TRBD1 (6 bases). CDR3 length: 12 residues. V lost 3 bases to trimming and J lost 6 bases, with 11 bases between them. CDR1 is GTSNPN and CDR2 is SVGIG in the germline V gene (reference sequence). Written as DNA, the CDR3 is TGTGCCTGGAGCCTACAGGGCCCTGAAGCTTTCTTT. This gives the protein CAWSLQGPEAFF.

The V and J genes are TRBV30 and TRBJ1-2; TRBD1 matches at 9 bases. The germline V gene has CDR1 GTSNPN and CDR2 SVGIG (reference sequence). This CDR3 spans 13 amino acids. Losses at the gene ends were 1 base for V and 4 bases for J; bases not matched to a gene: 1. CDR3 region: CAWSEDRGYGYTF. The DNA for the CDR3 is TGTGCCTGGAGTGAGGACAGGGGCTATGGCTACACCTTC.

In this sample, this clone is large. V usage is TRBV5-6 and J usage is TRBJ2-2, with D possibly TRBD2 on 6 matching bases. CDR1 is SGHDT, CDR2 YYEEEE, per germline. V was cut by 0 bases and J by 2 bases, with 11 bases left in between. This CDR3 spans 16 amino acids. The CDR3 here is CASSLGGITNTGELFF. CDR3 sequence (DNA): TGTGCCAGCAGCTTGGGCGGGATTACCAACACCGGGGAGCTGTTTTTT.

CDR3 in DNA: TGTGCCAGCAGCTATCAGATGACTAGCGGGAGCTCCTACAATGAGCAGTTCTTC. Translation gives CASSYQMTSGSSYNEQFF. V usage is TRBV5-8 and J usage is TRBJ2-1; 12 bases match TRBD2. The ends lost 3 bases at V and 0 bases at J; junction bases unmatched: 7. Germline lookup yields CDR1 SGHTS and CDR2 YDEGEE. This CDR3 has 18 residues.

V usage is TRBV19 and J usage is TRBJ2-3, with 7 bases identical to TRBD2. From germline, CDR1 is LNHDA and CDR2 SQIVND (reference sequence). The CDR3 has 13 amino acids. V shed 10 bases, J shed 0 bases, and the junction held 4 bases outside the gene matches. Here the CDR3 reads CATASGSTDTQYF. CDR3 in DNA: TGTGCCACCGCTAGCGGTAGCACAGATACGCAGTATTTT.

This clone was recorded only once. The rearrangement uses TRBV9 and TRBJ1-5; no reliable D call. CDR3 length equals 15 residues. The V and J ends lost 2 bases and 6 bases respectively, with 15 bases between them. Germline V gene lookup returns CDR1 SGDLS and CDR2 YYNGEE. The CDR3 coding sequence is TGTGCCAGCAGCGTTGGTCCGGAGTTGGGTCAGCCCCAGCATTTT. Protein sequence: CASSVGPELGQPQHF.

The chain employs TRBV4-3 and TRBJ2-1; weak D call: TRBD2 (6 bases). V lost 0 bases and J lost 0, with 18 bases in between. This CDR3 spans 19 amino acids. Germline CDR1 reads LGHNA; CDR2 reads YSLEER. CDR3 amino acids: CASSQDTGVADTSYNEQFF. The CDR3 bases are TGCGCCAGCAGCCAAGATACTGGGGTAGCGGATACCTCCTACAATGAGCAGTTCTTC.

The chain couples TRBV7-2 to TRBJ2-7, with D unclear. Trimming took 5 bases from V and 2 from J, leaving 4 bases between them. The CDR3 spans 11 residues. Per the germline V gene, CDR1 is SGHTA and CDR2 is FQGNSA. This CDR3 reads CASSHTYEQYF. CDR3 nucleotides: TGTGCCAGCAGCCACACCTACGAGCAGTACTTC.

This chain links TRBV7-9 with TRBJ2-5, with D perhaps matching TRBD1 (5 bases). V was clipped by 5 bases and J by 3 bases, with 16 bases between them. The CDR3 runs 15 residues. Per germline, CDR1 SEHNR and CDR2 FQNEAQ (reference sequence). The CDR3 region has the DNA TGTGCCAGCAGCCCTAAGGGGATCTTTGAAGAGACCCAGTACTTC. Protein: CASSPKGIFEETQYF.

DNA for the CDR3: TGCAGTGCTAGACTCCAAGAGACCCAGTACTTC. Its translation is CSARLQETQYF. The V gene is TRBV20-1, the J gene TRBJ2-5; D is ambiguous. V was pared by 2 bases and J by 1 base, with 2 bases between. Germline assignment: CDR1 DFQATT and CDR2 SNEGSKA (reference sequence). The CDR3 extends over 11 amino acids.

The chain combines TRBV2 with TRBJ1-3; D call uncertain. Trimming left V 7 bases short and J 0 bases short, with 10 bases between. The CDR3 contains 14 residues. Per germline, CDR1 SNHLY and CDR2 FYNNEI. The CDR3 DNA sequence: TGTGCCAGCAAACTAGGCAGCTCTGGAAACACCATATATTTT. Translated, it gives CASKLGSSGNTIYF.

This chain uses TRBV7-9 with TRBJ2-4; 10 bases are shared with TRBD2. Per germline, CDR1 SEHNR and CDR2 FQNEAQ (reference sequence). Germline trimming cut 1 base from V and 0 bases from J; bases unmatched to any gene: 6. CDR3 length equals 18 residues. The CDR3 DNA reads TGTGCCAGCAGCTTAGGAGTAGCGGGGGGCTTAGCCAAAAACATTCAGTACTTC. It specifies CASSLGVAGGLAKNIQYF.

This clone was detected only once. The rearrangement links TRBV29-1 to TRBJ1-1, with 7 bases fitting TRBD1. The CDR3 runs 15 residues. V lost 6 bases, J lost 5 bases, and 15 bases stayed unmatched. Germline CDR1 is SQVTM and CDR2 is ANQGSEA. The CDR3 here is CSVRTFKGGMTEAFF. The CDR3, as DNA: TGCAGCGTGCGGACATTTAAAGGGGGCATGACTGAAGCTTTCTTT.

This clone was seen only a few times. In nucleotides, the CDR3 is TGTGCCAGTAGTACACGGGACAGGGTGCGTACGCAGTATTTT. It encodes CASSTRDRVRTQYF. The genes are TRBV19 and TRBJ2-3; 9 bases are a match to TRBD1. This CDR3 spans 14 amino acids. J was trimmed by 8 bases and V by 4 bases; bases with no gene match: 7. From germline, CDR1 is LNHDA and CDR2 SQIVND (reference sequence).

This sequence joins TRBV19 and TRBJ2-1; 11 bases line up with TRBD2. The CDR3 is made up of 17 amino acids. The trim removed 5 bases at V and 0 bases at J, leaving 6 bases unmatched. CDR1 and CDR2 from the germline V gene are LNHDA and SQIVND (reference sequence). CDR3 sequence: CASSVVAGGRSYNEQFF. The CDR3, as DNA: TGTGCCAGTAGTGTTGTAGCGGGAGGGCGCTCCTACAATGAGCAGTTCTTC.

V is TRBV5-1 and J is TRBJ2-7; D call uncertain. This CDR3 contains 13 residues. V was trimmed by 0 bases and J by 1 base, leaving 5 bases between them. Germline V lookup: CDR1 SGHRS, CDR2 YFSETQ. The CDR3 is CASSLASSYEQYF. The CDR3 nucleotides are TGCGCCAGCAGCTTGGCCAGTTCCTACGAGCAGTACTTC.

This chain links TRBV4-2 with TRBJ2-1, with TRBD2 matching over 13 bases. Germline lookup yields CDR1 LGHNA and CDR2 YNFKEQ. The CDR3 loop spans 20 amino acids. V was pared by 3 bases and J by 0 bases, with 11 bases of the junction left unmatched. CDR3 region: CASSQDSLAGGLRSYNEQFF. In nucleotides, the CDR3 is TGTGCCAGCAGCCAGGACTCACTAGCGGGGGGGCTGCGCTCCTACAATGAGCAGTTCTTC.

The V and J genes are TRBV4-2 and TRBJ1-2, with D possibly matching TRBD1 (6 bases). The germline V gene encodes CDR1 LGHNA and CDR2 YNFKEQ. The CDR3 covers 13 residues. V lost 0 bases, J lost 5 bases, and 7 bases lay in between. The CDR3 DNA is TGTGCCAGCAGCCAAGAGGGGGCGTATGGCTACACCTTC. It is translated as CASSQEGAYGYTF.

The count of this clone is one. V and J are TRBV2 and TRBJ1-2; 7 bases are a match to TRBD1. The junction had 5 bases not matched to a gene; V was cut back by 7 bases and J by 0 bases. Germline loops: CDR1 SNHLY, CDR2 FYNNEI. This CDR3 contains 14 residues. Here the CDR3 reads CASKETGTNYGYTF. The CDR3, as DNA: TGTGCCAGCAAGGAGACAGGGACTAACTATGGCTACACCTTC.

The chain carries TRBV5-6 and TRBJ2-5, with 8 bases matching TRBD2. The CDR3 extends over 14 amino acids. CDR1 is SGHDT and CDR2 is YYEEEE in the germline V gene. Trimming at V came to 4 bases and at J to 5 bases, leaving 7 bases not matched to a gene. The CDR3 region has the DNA TGTGCCAGCAGCAAGGCGGGGGGCTGGGAGACCCAGTACTTC. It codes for CASSKAGGWETQYF.

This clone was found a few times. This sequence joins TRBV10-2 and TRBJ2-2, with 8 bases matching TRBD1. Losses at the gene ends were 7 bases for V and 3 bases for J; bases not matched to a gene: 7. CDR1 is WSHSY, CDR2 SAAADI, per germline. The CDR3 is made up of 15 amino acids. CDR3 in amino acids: CASKIRGQDTGELFF. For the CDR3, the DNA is TGCGCCAGCAAAATCAGGGGGCAGGACACCGGGGAGCTGTTTTTT.

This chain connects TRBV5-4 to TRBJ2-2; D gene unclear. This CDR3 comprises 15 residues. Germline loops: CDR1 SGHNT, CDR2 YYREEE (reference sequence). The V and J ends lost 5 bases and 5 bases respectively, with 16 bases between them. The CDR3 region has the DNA TGTGCCAGCAGTTCTCGACTCTCCCCGACCGGGGAGCTGTTTTTT. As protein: CASSSRLSPTGELFF.

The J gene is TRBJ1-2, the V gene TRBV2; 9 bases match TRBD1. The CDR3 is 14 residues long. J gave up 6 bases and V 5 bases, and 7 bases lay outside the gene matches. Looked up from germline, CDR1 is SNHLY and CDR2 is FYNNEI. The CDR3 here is CASSRDRGVDGYTF. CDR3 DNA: TGTGCCAGCAGTCGCGACAGGGGGGTTGATGGCTACACCTTC.

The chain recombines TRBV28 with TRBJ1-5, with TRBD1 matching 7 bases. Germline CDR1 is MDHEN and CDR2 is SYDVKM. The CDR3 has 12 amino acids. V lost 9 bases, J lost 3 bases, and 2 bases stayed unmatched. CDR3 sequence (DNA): TGTGCCAGTACAGGGGTCAATCAGCCCCAGCATTTT. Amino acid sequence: CASTGVNQPQHF.

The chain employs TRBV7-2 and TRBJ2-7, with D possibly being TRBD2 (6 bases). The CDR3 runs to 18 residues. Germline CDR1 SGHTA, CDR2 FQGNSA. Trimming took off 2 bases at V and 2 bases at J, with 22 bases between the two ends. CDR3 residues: CASSLLGGAGSGTYEQYF. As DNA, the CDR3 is TGTGCCAGCAGCTTATTAGGCGGGGCGGGTTCCGGGACCTACGAGCAGTACTTC.

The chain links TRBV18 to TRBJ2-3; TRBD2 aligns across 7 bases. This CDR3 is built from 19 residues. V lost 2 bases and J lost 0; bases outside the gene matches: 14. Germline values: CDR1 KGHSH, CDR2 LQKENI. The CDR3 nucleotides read TGTGCCAGCTCACCAACTAGCGCGCCGAACCCAACTAGCACAGATACGCAGTATTTT. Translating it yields CASSPTSAPNPTSTDTQYF.